The 31 T cell receptor beta chains below were found in one sample sequenced in a study of blood T cell repertoires in COVID-19. Clones were sequenced by immunoSEQ multiplex PCR, and TCRdb holds only the in-frame ones, with some missing. In the table there are approximately 150,000 clones, about 81% of which are singletons. Sequencing input: peripheral blood. These receptors all come from a human donor in a cohort sampled during active COVID-19.

This clone has only a few counts. The chain uses TRBV7-9 and TRBJ1-2, with D perhaps matching TRBD1 (6 bases). CDR1 is SEHNR and CDR2 is FQNEAQ in the germline V gene (reference sequence). The CDR3 consists of 14 residues. The ends were cut back, 4 bases at V and 7 bases at J, with 16 bases in the middle. The CDR3 DNA sequence: TGTGCCAGCAGCTGGGAGACAGGCGGAGGTGGCTACACCTTC. It is translated as CASSWETGGGGYTF.

The table lists this clone with a few counts. This chain joins TRBV6-5 and TRBJ2-7, with TRBD2 matching over 10 bases. The CDR3 spans 14 residues. V shed 9 bases, J shed 1 base, and the junction held 6 bases outside the gene matches. Germline lookup yields CDR1 MNHEY and CDR2 SVGAGI. CDR3 nucleotides: TGTGCCAGTGAAACTAGCGGGGTGTCCTACGAGCAGTACTTC. The encoded protein is CASETSGVSYEQYF.

The rearrangement uses TRBV23-1 and TRBJ2-3; TRBD1 might be the D (6 bases). TRBV23-1 is an ORF; its function is uncertain. This CDR3 contains 15 residues. V shed 6 bases and J shed 0 bases, with 13 bases lying between them. The CDR3 loop reads CASSPPGQSTDTQYF. Written as DNA, the CDR3 is TGCGCCAGCAGCCCCCCGGGACAAAGCACAGATACGCAGTATTTT.

The chain carries TRBV5-1 and TRBJ2-7; 9 bases match TRBD1. V was pared by 2 bases and J by 2 bases, with 2 bases of the junction left unmatched. CDR1 is SGHRS, CDR2 YFSETQ, per germline. The CDR3 has 14 amino acids. Written as DNA, the CDR3 is TGCGCCAGCAGCTTCGACAGGGGGACCTACGAGCAGTACTTC. It codes for CASSFDRGTYEQYF. Drawing the rest from reference TRBV5-1 and TRBJ2-7, the complete variable domain is KAGVTQTPRYLIKTRGQQVTLSCSPISGHRSVSWYQQTPGQGLQFLFEYFSETQRNKGNFPGRFSGRQFSNSRSEMNVSTLELGDSALYLCASSFDRGTYEQYFGPGTRLTVT.

This clone was seen only once. The chain joins TRBV14 to TRBJ1-2, with D maybe TRBD1 (5 bases). Trimming shortened V by 3 bases and J by 7 bases, and 9 bases separated the two germline ends. The CDR3 totals 12 residues. The germline V gene encodes CDR1 SGHDN and CDR2 FVKESK. This chain's CDR3 is CASSHRGGGYTF. CDR3 nucleotide sequence: TGTGCCAGCAGCCATCGGGGGGGTGGCTACACCTTC.

This chain joins TRBV30 and TRBJ1-5, with 8 positions matching TRBD1. The CDR3 has 13 residues. The trim removed 3 bases at V and 7 bases at J, leaving 5 bases unmatched. Germline V gives CDR1 GTSNPN, CDR2 SVGIG (reference sequence). Here the CDR3 reads CAWRQGGTQPQHF. The DNA of the CDR3 is TGTGCCTGGAGACAGGGGGGGACGCAGCCCCAGCATTTT.

This chain joins TRBV6-5 and TRBJ2-7, with TRBD1 matching 10 bases. Germline values: CDR1 MNHEY, CDR2 SVGAGI. The V and J ends lost 0 bases and 4 bases, in that order; junction bases with no gene match: 3. This CDR3 has 15 residues. The CDR3, as DNA: TGTGCCAGCAGTTACTCCGGGACAGGGGTTTACGAGCAGTACTTC. Residues: CASSYSGTGVYEQYF.

The J gene is TRBJ1-6, the V gene TRBV6-5, with D tentatively TRBD1 (6 bases). This CDR3 spans 15 amino acids. Germline-derived CDR1 and CDR2 are MNHEY and SVGAGI. With 7 bases removed from V and 5 bases from J, the gap between germline ends came to 15 bases. This CDR3 reads CASTQGNTDNSPLHF. The CDR3 nucleotides read TGTGCCAGCACCCAGGGGAACACCGATAATTCACCCCTCCACTTT.

CDR3 DNA: TGTGCCAGCACCTTCCAGGGGGAGCTGTTTTTT. It encodes CASTFQGELFF. This chain connects TRBV27 to TRBJ2-2; D unresolved. This CDR3 is 11 amino acids long. Germline CDR1 is MNHEY and CDR2 is SMNVEV (reference sequence). V lost 7 bases and J 8 bases, leaving 8 bases between the germline ends.

The chain has TRBV10-3 and TRBJ2-5, with 9 nucleotides matching TRBD2. This CDR3 has 16 residues. Germline V gene lookup returns CDR1 ENHRY and CDR2 SYGVKD. After removal of 2 bases from V and 5 bases from J, the junction contained 9 bases not matched to a gene. The CDR3 loop is CAISEPDSGRAETQYF. The CDR3, as DNA: TGTGCCATCAGTGAGCCCGATAGCGGGAGAGCGGAGACCCAGTACTTC.

The rearrangement uses TRBV3-1 (or the pseudogene TRBV3-2) and TRBJ1-2; D is uncertain. There are 16 residues in the CDR3. V dropped 1 base and J dropped 0 bases, with 12 bases sitting between them. Germline CDR1 is LGHDT and CDR2 is YNNKEL (reference sequence). CDR3 sequence reads: CASSQGPERANYGYTF. The CDR3 DNA reads as TGTGCCAGCAGCCAAGGGCCGGAGCGCGCTAACTATGGCTACACCTTC.

This clone was counted once. This chain uses TRBV4-3 with TRBJ2-2, with TRBD2 matching 12 bases. V lost 1 base and J lost 6; bases outside the gene matches: 6. Per the germline V gene, CDR1 is LGHNA and CDR2 is YSLEER. The CDR3 loop spans 17 amino acids. CDR3 region: CASSQGRLAGEAGELFF. In DNA, the CDR3 is TGCGCCAGCAGCCAAGGTCGACTAGCGGGAGAAGCCGGGGAGCTGTTTTTT.

This clone was picked up a small number of times. V gene TRBV10-3 combines with J gene TRBJ2-3, with TRBD2 matching over 8 bases. The germline V gene encodes CDR1 ENHRY and CDR2 SYGVKD. The CDR3 contains 13 residues. The J segment lost 6 bases and the V segment lost 11 bases, leaving 10 bases of the junction unmatched. In DNA form, the CDR3 reads TGTGCCCATGGGGCGGGAGGATCTGATACGCAGTATTTT. Amino acid sequence: CAHGAGGSDTQYF.

The sample holds one count of this clone. This chain uses TRBV7-2 with TRBJ2-3, with D perhaps TRBD1 (5 bases). The CDR3 loop spans 15 amino acids. V lost 6 bases, J lost 3 bases, and 16 bases lay in between. Per germline, CDR1 SGHTA and CDR2 FQGNSA. CDR3 in amino acids: CASRPDSFQTDTQYF. CDR3 DNA sequence: TGTGCCAGCAGGCCCGACAGTTTTCAGACAGATACGCAGTATTTT.

This rearrangement joins TRBV4-1 to TRBJ2-3; 7 nucleotides agree with TRBD2. This CDR3 is 16 amino acids long. From germline, CDR1 is MGHRA and CDR2 YSYEKL. V lost 3 bases to trimming and J lost 3 bases; unmatched junction nucleotides: 9. The CDR3 region has the DNA TGCGCCAGCAGCCACCAAGCGGGGAGAGGAACAGATACGCAGTATTTT. Its protein product is CASSHQAGRGTDTQYF.

A few counts support this clone. The chain has TRBV7-9 and TRBJ2-7; 7 positions match TRBD2. The CDR3 is 15 residues long. Germline V gives CDR1 SEHNR, CDR2 FQNEAQ (reference sequence). Trimming removed 8 bases from V and 3 bases from J; junction bases left unmatched: 13. The CDR3: CASVVAGRGNYEQYF. In DNA, the CDR3 is TGTGCCAGCGTGGTAGCGGGCCGAGGAAACTACGAGCAGTACTTC.

This clone was picked up a small number of times. The V gene is TRBV7-8, the J gene TRBJ2-1, with TRBD1 identical over 10 bases. The CDR3 is 19 residues long. From germline, CDR1 is SGHVS and CDR2 FQNEAQ. Losses at the gene ends were 5 bases for V and 0 bases for J; bases not matched to a gene: 13. The CDR3 DNA sequence: TGTGCCAGCAGCCCTTATCGGGACAGGGGCCCTACCTCCTACAATGAGCAGTTCTTC. As protein: CASSPYRDRGPTSYNEQFF.

The V gene is TRBV6-5, the J gene TRBJ1-1; 7 nucleotides line up with TRBD1. The germline gives CDR1 MNHEY, CDR2 SVGAGI. This CDR3 has 14 amino acids. V lost 9 bases and J lost 0; bases outside the gene matches: 7. The CDR3 loop reads CASNHRGMNTEAFF. The CDR3 region has the DNA TGTGCCAGTAACCACAGGGGTATGAACACTGAAGCTTTCTTT.

The chain's CDR3 is CASTPGQGLSNTGELFF. In nucleotides, the CDR3 is TGCGCCAGCACCCCCGGACAGGGCCTCTCGAACACCGGGGAGCTGTTTTTT. The V gene is TRBV10-2, the J gene TRBJ2-2, with 8 bases matching TRBD1. V trimming: 7 bases; J trimming: 0 bases; junction bases outside the gene matches: 10. CDR1 WSHSY and CDR2 SAAADI come from the germline V gene. This CDR3 has 17 amino acids.

The chain couples TRBV28 to TRBJ2-5; D might be TRBD2 (5 bases). The V gene lost 3 bases and the J gene lost 5 bases, with 10 bases spanning the gap. The CDR3 sequence is 13 residues long. Per germline, CDR1 MDHEN and CDR2 SYDVKM. The CDR3 region has the DNA TGTGCCAGCAGTTTGAGGGTGAGGGAGACCCAGTACTTC. Translated, it gives CASSLRVRETQYF.

J is TRBJ2-5 and V is TRBV6-2 or TRBV6-3; TRBD1 might be the D (6 bases). From germline, CDR1 is MNHEY and CDR2 SVGEGT. The CDR3 is 12 residues long. Trimming took off 6 bases at V and 6 bases at J, with 11 bases between the two ends. The chain's CDR3 is CASSTGLKTQYF. CDR3 nucleotides: TGTGCCAGCAGCACAGGGTTAAAGACCCAGTACTTC.

The chain uses TRBV7-8 and TRBJ2-3; TRBD2 aligns across 8 bases. Germline CDR1 and CDR2: SGHVS and FQNEAQ. V shed 5 bases, J shed 4 bases, and the junction held 17 bases outside the gene matches. The CDR3 runs to 18 residues. The CDR3 DNA sequence: TGTGCCAGCAGCCCCGAAGGGTTCCGGGGGGGCAAGCCAGATACGCAGTATTTT. It codes for CASSPEGFRGGKPDTQYF.

The rearrangement links TRBV11-2 to TRBJ1-1, with D possibly TRBD1 on 5 matching bases. Trimming stripped 6 bases from V and 3 bases from J, with 20 bases between. This CDR3 contains 16 residues. Germline V gene sequence: CDR1 SGHAT, CDR2 FQNNGV. The CDR3 spells CASRSGYKFVDTEAFF. The CDR3 DNA sequence: TGTGCCAGCAGATCAGGGTATAAGTTCGTGGACACTGAAGCTTTCTTT.

The chain couples TRBV28 to TRBJ1-6, with D uncertain. Deletions cut 4 bases from V and 7 bases from J, with 5 bases between. The germline V gene has CDR1 MDHEN and CDR2 SYDVKM. The CDR3 contains 12 residues. The CDR3 is CASSSSNSPLHF. CDR3 DNA sequence: TGTGCCAGCAGTTCTTCCAATTCACCCCTCCACTTT. The full variable domain, in which reference TRBV28 and TRBJ1-6 provide the parts outside the CDR3, is DVKVTQSSRYLVKRTGEKVFLECVQDMDHENMFWYRQDPGLGLRLIYFSYDVKMKEKGDIPEGYSVSREKKERFSLILESASTNQTSMYLCASSSSNSPLHFGNGTRLTVT.

The rearrangement joins TRBV24-1 to TRBJ2-1, with 7 bases lining up with TRBD2. Germline V lookup: CDR1 KGHDR, CDR2 SFDVKD. The V and J ends lost 2 bases and 10 bases, in that order; junction bases with no gene match: 4. This CDR3 comprises 13 residues. The CDR3 DNA reads as TGTGCCACCAGTGATTCAGTGGGAGGGGAGCAGTTCTTC. Protein product: CATSDSVGGEQFF.

V is TRBV15 and J is TRBJ1-5; TRBD1 agrees at 9 bases. The junction had 8 bases not matched to a gene; V was cut back by 1 base and J by 4 bases. The CDR3 length is 17 residues. Germline-derived CDR1 and CDR2 are LNHNV and YYDKDF (reference sequence). CDR3 bases: TGTGCCACCAGCAGAGGGGGGACAGGGACTAGGAATCAGCCCCAGCATTTT. Translated: CATSRGGTGTRNQPQHF.

The V call is TRBV7-9, the J call TRBJ2-3, with a weak D call TRBD1 (6 bases). This CDR3 comprises 15 residues. From germline, CDR1 is SEHNR and CDR2 FQNEAQ (reference sequence). Trimming shortened V by 1 base and J by 2 bases, and 10 bases separated the two germline ends. CDR3 amino acids: CASSLGSGVTDTQYF. The CDR3 DNA reads TGTGCCAGCAGCTTAGGATCAGGGGTCACAGATACGCAGTATTTT. Full variable domain (remainder filled in from reference TRBV7-9 and TRBJ2-3): DTGVSQNPRHKITKRGQNVTFRCDPISEHNRLYWYRQTLGQGPEFLTYFQNEAQLEKSRLLSDRFSAERPKGSFSTLEIQRTEQGDSAMYLCASSLGSGVTDTQYFGPGTRLTVL.

This clone came up a few times. This CDR3 is also generated by other DNA sequences in the sample. The genes are TRBV28 and TRBJ1-1; D gene unclear. V shed 3 bases and J shed 1 base, with 6 bases lying between them. The germline V gene encodes CDR1 MDHEN and CDR2 SYDVKM. This CDR3 spans 13 amino acids. The DNA of the CDR3 is TGTGCCAGCAGTTTTTCTAGGAACACTGAAGCTTTCTTT. It yields the protein CASSFSRNTEAFF. Looking up the rest from reference TRBV28 and TRBJ1-1 gives the full variable domain: DVKVTQSSRYLVKRTGEKVFLECVQDMDHENMFWYRQDPGLGLRLIYFSYDVKMKEKGDIPEGYSVSREKKERFSLILESASTNQTSMYLCASSFSRNTEAFFGQGTRLTVV.

This clone was detected only a few times. This rearrangement joins TRBV7-8 to TRBJ2-4; possible D gene TRBD2, 6 bases. V dropped 7 bases and J dropped 3 bases, with 31 bases sitting between them. CDR3 length: 20 amino acids. Germline assignment: CDR1 SGHVS and CDR2 FQNEAQ. CDR3 sequence: CASTPPLGLPHEGGKNIQYF. The CDR3 region has the DNA TGTGCCAGCACCCCTCCGCTGGGCCTACCTCACGAGGGAGGCAAAAACATTCAGTACTTC.

The CDR3 region is CASSPGTSGRSDTQYF. CDR3 coding DNA: TGTGCCAGCAGCCCCGGGACTAGCGGGAGGTCAGATACGCAGTATTTT. The chain uses TRBV11-3 and TRBJ2-3; 15 bases align to TRBD2. The V segment lost 5 bases and the J segment 4 bases; nucleotides outside the gene matches: 4. CDR1 SGHNT and CDR2 YENEEA come from the germline V gene. This CDR3 region has 16 residues.

The chain employs TRBV30 and TRBJ2-2, with D tentatively TRBD2 (5 bases). Per germline, CDR1 GTSNPN and CDR2 SVGIG (reference sequence). The CDR3 is 14 residues long. V was clipped by 3 bases and J by 3 bases, with 11 bases between them. The DNA of the CDR3 is TGTGCCTGGAGGACGGAGAGGGACACCGGGGAGCTGTTTTTT. The encoded protein is CAWRTERDTGELFF.